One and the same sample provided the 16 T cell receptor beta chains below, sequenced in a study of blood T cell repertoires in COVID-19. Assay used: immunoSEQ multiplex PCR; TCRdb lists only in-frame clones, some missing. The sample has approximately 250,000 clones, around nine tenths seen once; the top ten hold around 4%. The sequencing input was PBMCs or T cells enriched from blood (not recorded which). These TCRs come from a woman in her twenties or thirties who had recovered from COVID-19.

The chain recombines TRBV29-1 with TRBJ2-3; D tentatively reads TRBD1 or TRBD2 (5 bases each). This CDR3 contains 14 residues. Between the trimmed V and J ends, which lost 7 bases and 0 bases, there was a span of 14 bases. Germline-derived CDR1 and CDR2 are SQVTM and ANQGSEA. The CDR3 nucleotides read TGCAGCGCGAGGGGTTTAACTAGCACAGATACGCAGTATTTT. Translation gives CSARGLTSTDTQYF.

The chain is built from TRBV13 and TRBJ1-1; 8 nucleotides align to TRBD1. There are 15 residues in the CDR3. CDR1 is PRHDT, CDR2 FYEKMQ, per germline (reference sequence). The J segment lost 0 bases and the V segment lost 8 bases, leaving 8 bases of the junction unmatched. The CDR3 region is CASSLRTGLNTEAFF. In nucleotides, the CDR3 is TGTGCCAGCTCTCTCCGGACAGGGTTGAACACTGAAGCTTTCTTT.

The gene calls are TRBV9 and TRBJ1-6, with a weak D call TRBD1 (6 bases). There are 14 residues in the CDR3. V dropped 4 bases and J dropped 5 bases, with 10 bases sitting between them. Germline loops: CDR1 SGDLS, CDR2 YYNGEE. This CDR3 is CASSRQENNSPLHF. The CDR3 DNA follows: TGTGCCAGCAGCAGACAGGAGAATAATTCACCCCTCCACTTT.

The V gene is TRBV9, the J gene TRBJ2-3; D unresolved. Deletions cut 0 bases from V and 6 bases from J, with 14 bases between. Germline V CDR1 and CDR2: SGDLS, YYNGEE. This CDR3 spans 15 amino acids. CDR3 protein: CASSVGGLLSDTQYF. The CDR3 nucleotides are TGTGCCAGCAGCGTAGGAGGTCTGTTGAGCGATACGCAGTATTTT.

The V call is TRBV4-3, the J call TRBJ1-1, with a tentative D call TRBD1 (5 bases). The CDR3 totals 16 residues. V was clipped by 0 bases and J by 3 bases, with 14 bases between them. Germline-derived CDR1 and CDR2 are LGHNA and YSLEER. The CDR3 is CASSQDLRQKYTEAFF. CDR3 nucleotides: TGCGCCAGCAGCCAAGATCTTCGACAGAAGTACACTGAAGCTTTCTTT.

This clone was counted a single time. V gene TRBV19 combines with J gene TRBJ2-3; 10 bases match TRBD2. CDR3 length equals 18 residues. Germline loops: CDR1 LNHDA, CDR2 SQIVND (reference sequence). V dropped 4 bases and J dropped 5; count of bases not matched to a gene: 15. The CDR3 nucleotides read TGTGCCAGTAGTAATACTTCGCCTAGCGGGAGTCTTAGAGATACGCAGTATTTT. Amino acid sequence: CASSNTSPSGSLRDTQYF.

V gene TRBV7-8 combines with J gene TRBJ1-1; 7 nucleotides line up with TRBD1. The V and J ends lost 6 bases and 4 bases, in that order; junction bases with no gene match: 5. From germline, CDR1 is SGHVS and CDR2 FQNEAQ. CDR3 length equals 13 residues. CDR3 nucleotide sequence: TGTGCCAGCAGGTACGGACAGGCCACTGAAGCTTTCTTT. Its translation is CASRYGQATEAFF.

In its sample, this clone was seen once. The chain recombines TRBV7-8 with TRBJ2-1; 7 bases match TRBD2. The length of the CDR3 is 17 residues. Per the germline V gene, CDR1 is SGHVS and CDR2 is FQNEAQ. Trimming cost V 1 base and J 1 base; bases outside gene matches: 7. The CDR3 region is CASSLVRAGRSYNEQFF. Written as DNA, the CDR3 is TGTGCCAGCAGCTTAGTACGAGCGGGGCGTTCCTACAATGAGCAGTTCTTC. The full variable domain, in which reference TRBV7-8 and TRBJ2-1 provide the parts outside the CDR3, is GAGVSQSPRYKVAKRGQDVALRCDPISGHVSLFWYQQALGQGPEFLTYFQNEAQLDKSGLPSDRFFAERPEGSVSTLKIQRTQQEDSAVYLCASSLVRAGRSYNEQFFGPGTRLTVL.

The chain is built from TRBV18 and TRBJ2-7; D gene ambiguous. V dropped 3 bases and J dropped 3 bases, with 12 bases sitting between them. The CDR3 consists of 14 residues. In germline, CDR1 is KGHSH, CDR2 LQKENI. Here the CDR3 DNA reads TGTGCCAGCTCACCCGCTCACACCAACTACGAGCAGTACTTC. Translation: CASSPAHTNYEQYF.

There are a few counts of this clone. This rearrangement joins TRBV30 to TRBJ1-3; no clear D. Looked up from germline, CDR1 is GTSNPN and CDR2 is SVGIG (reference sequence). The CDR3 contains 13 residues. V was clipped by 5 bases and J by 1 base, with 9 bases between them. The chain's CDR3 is CAWGTPSGNTIYF. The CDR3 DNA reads TGTGCCTGGGGTACTCCATCTGGAAACACCATATATTTT.

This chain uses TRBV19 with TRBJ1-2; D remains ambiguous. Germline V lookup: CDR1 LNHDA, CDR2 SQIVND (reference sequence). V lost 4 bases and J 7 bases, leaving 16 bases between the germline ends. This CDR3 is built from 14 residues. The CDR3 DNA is TGTGCCAGTAGTAGGATTCTCAGGACTCCTGGCTACACCTTC. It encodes CASSRILRTPGYTF.

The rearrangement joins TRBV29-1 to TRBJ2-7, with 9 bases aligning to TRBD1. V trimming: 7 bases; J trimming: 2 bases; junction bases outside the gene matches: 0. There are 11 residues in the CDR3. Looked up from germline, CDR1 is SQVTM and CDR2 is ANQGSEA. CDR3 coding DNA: TGCAGCGGGACAGGGGCCTACGAGCAGTACTTC. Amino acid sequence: CSGTGAYEQYF.

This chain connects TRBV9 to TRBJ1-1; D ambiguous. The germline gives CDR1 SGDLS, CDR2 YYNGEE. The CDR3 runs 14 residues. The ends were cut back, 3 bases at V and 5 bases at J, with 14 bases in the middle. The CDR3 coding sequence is TGTGCCAGCAGCGCTGGGAGAGTTGGGACTGAAGCTTTCTTT. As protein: CASSAGRVGTEAFF.

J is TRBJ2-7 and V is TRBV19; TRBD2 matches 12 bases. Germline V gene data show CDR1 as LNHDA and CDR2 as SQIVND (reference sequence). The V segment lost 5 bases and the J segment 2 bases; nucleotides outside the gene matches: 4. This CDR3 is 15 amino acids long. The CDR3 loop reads CASSPLAGGPYEQYF. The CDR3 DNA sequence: TGTGCCAGTAGTCCCCTAGCGGGAGGGCCCTACGAGCAGTACTTC.

Written as DNA, the CDR3 is TGTGCCAGCAGAGCAGGGGGATATGGCTACACCTTC. Translation: CASRAGGYGYTF. The chain employs TRBV2 and TRBJ1-2, with TRBD1 matching over 7 bases. Germline-derived CDR1 and CDR2 are SNHLY and FYNNEI. This CDR3 is 12 amino acids long. J lost 5 bases, V lost 6 bases, and 3 bases had no gene match.

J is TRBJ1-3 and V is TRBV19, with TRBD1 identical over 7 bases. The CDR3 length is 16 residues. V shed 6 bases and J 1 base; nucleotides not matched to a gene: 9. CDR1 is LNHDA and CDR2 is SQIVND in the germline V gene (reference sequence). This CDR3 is CASSIRGASSGNTIYF. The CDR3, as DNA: TGTGCCAGTAGCATCAGGGGGGCGTCATCTGGAAACACCATATATTTT.